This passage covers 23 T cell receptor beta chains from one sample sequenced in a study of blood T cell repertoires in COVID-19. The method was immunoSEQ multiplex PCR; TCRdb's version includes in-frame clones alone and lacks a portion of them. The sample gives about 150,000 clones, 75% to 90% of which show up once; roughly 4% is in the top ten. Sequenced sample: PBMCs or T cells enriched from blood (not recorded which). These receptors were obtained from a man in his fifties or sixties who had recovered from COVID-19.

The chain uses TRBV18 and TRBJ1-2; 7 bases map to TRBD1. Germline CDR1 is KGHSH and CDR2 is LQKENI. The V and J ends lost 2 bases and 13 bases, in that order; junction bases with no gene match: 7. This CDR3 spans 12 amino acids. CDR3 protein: CASSPRGGEFTF. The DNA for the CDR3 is TGTGCCAGCTCACCAAGAGGGGGCGAGTTCACCTTC.

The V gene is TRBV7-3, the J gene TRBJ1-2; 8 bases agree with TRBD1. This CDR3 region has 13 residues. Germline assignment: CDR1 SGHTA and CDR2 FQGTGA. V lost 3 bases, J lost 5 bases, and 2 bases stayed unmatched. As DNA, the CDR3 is TGTGCCAGCAGCTTCAACAGGGGGTATGGCTACACCTTC. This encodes CASSFNRGYGYTF.

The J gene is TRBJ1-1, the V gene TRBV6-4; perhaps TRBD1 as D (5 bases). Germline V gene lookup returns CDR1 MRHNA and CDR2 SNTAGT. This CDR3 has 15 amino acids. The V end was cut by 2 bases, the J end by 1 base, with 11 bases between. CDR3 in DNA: TGTGCCAGCAGTGACGGGGGGACGGGGAACACTGAAGCTTTCTTT. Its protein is CASSDGGTGNTEAFF.

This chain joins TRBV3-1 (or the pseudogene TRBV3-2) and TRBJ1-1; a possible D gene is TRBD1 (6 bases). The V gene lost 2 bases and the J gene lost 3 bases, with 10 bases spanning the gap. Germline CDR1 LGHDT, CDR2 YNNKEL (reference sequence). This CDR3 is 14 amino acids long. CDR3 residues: CASSQPGADTEAFF. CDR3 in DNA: TGTGCCAGCAGCCAACCAGGGGCGGACACTGAAGCTTTCTTT.

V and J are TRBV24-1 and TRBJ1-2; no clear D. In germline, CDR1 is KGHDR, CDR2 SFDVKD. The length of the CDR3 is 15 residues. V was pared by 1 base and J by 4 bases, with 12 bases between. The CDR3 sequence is CATSDFTSGIYGYTF. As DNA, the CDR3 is TGTGCCACCAGTGATTTCACCTCAGGAATCTATGGCTACACCTTC.

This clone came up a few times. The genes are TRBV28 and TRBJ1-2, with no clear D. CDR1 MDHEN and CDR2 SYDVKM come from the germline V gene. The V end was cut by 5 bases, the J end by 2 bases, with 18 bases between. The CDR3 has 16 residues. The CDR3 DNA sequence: TGTGCCAGCAGTCCCCGAGGGAGCTCGGGGAACTATGGCTACACCTTC. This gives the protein CASSPRGSSGNYGYTF.

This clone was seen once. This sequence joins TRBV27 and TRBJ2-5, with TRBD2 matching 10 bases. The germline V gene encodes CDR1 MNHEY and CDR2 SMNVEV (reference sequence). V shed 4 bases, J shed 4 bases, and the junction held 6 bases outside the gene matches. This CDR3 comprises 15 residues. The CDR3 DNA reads TGTGCCAGCAGTTGGCGAGCGGGAGGGCCAGAGACCCAGTACTTC. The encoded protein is CASSWRAGGPETQYF.

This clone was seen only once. The DNA of the CDR3 is TGTGCCAGCAGCTTAGCCCGGTCGGACAGTCGACACACCGGGGAGCTGTTTTTT. This translates into CASSLARSDSRHTGELFF. The J gene is TRBJ2-2, the V gene TRBV7-2, with a weak D call TRBD1 (6 bases). CDR1 is SGHTA, CDR2 FQGNSA, per germline. Between the trimmed V and J ends, which lost 0 bases and 3 bases, there was a span of 17 bases. The CDR3 totals 18 residues.

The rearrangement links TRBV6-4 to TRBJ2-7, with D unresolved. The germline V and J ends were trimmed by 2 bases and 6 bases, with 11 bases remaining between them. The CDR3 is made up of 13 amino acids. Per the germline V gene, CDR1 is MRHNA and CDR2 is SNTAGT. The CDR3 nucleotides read TGTGCCAGCAGTGACACGAATACGGGCGAGCAGTACTTC. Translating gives CASSDTNTGEQYF.

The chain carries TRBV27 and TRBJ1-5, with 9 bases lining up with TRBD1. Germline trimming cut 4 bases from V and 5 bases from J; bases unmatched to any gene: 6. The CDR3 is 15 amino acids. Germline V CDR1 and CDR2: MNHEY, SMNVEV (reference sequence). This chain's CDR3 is CASSYRGQGDQPQHF. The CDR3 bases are TGTGCCAGCAGTTATAGGGGACAGGGTGATCAGCCCCAGCATTTT.

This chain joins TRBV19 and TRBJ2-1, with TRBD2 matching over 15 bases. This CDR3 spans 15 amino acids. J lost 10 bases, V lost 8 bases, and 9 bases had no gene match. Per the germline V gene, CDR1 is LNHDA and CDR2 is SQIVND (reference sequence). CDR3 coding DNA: TGTGCCAGTCAGAGGACTAGCGGGAGGGCCGGAGAGCAGTTCTTC. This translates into CASQRTSGRAGEQFF. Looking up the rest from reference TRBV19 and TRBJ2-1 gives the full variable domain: DGGITQSPKYLFRKEGQNVTLSCEQNLNHDAMYWYRQDPGQGLRLIYYSQIVNDFQKGDIAEGYSVSREKKESFPLTVTSAQKNPTAFYLCASQRTSGRAGEQFFGPGTRLTVL.

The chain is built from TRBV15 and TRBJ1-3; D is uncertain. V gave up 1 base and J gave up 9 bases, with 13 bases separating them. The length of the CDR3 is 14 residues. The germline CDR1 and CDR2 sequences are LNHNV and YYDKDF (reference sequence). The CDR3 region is CATSRAGIEGTIYF. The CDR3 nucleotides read TGTGCCACCAGCAGAGCAGGTATAGAAGGCACCATATATTTT.

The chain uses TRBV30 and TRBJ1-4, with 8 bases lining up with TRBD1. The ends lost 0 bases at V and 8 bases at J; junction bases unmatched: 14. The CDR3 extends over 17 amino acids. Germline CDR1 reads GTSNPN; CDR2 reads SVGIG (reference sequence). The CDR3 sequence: CAWSVPPGQGLYEKLFF. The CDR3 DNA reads TGTGCCTGGAGTGTACCCCCCGGACAGGGATTATACGAAAAACTGTTTTTT.

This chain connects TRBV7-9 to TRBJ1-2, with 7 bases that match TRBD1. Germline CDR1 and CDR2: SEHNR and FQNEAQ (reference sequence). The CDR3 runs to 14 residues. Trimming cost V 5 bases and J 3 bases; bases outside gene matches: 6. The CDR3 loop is CASSRWGTDYGYTF. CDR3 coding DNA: TGTGCCAGCAGCCGATGGGGGACAGACTATGGCTACACCTTC.

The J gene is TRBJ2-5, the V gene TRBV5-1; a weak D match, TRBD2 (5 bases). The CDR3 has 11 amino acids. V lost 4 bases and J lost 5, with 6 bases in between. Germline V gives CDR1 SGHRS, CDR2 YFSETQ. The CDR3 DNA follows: TGCGCCAGCAGCACGGGGGAGACCCAGTACTTC. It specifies CASSTGETQYF.

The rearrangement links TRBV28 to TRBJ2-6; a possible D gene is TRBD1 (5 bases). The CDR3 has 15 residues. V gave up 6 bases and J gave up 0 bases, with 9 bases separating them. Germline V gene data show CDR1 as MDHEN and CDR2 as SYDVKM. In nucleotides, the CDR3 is TGTGCCAGCAGACCGACAGTCTCTGGGGCCAACGTCCTGACTTTC. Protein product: CASRPTVSGANVLTF.

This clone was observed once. The CDR3 loop reads CASSRRTGASPEQYF. The CDR3 coding sequence is TGCGCCAGCAGCCGTCGTACAGGGGCCTCCCCCGAGCAGTACTTC. The chain is built from TRBV4-3 and TRBJ2-7; 7 nucleotides match TRBD1. CDR1 is LGHNA, CDR2 YSLEER, per germline. The V segment lost 4 bases and the J segment 6 bases; nucleotides outside the gene matches: 12. The CDR3 loop spans 15 amino acids.

The CDR3 reads CASSPWDSRSGNTIYF. The CDR3 DNA reads as TGTGCCAGCAGCCCTTGGGACAGCCGCTCTGGAAACACCATATATTTT. V and J are TRBV7-2 and TRBJ1-3; 7 bases fit TRBD1. In germline, CDR1 is SGHTA, CDR2 FQGNSA. The CDR3 has 16 amino acids. V shed 5 bases, J shed 0 bases, and the junction held 7 bases outside the gene matches. Complete variable domain (other parts from reference TRBV7-2 and TRBJ1-3): GAGVSQSPSNKVTEKGKDVELRCDPISGHTALYWYRQSLGQGLEFLIYFQGNSAPDKSGLPSDRFSAERTGGSVSTLTIQRTQQEDSAVYLCASSPWDSRSGNTIYFGEGSWLTVV.

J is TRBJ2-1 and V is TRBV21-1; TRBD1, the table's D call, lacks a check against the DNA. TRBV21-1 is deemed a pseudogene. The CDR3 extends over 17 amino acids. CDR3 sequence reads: CASSEITQGLSYNEQFF. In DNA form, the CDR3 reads TGTGCCAGCAGCGAAATCACTCAGGGTCTCTCCTACAATGAGCAGTTCTTC.

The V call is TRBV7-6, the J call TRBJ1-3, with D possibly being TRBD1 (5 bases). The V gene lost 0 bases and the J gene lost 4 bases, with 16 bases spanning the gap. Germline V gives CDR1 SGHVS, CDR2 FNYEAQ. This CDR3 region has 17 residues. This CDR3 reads CASSLALQGAGGNTIYF. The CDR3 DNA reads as TGTGCCAGCAGCTTAGCGCTCCAGGGCGCGGGGGGAAACACCATATATTTT.

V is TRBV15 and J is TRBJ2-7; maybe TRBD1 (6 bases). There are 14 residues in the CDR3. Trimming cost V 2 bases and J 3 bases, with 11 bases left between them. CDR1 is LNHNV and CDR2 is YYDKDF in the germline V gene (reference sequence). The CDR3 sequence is CATSRTRGFYEQYF. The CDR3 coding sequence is TGTGCCACCAGCAGAACGAGGGGGTTCTACGAGCAGTACTTC.

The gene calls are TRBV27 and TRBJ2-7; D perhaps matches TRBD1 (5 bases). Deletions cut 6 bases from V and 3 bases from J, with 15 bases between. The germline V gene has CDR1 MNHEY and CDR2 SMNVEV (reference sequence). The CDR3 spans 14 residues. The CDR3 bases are TGTGCCAGCAGGGACATCCCCTTGGGCTACGAGCAGTACTTC. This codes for CASRDIPLGYEQYF.

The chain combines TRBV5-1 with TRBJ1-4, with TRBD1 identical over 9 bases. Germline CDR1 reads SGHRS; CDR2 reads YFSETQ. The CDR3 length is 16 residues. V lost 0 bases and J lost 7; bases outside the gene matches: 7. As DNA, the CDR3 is TGCGCCAGCAGCTTGGGGGACAGGGATATGACTGAAAAACTGTTTTTT. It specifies CASSLGDRDMTEKLFF. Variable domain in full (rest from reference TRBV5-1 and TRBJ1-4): KAGVTQTPRYLIKTRGQQVTLSCSPISGHRSVSWYQQTPGQGLQFLFEYFSETQRNKGNFPGRFSGRQFSNSRSEMNVSTLELGDSALYLCASSLGDRDMTEKLFFGSGTQLSVL.